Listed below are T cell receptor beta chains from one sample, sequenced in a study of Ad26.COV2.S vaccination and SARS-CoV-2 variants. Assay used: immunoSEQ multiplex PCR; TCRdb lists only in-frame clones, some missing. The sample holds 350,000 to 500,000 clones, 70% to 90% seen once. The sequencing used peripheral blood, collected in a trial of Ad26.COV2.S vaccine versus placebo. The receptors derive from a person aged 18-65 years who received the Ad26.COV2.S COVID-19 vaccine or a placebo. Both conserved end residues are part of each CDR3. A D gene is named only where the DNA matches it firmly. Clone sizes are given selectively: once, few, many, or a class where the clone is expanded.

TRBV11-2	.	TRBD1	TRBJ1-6	CASSLGDDREGSLHF	TGTGCCAGCAGCTTAGGGGACGACAGGGAGGGATCCCTCCACTTT
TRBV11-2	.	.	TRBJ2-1	CASSLGQGSLTYNEQFF	TGTGCCAGCAGCTTAGGGCAGGGTAGCCTTACTTACAATGAGCAGTTCTTC
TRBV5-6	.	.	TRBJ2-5	CASSPGHGVGETQYF	TGTGCCAGCAGCCCTGGACATGGAGTCGGGGAGACCCAGTACTTC
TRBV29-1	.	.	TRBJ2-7	CSVELADDYEQYF	TGCAGCGTTGAACTAGCTGACGACTACGAGCAGTACTTC
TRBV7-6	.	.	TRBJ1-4	CASRPTGIANEKLFF	TGTGCCAGTCGACCAACAGGGATAGCTAATGAAAAACTGTTTTTT
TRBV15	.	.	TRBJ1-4	CATSTGAVGKLFF	TGTGCCACCAGCACAGGGGCAGTAGGAAAACTGTTTTTT
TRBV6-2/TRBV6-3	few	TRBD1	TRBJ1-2	CASSYGTGGGYTF	TGTGCCAGCAGTTACGGGACAGGGGGAGGCTACACCTTC
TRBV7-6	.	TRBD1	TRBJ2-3	CASSKGTGGTDTQYF	TGTGCCAGCAGCAAGGGGACAGGGGGCACAGATACGCAGTATTTT
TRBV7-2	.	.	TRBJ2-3	CASSPQGGNADTQYF	TGTGCCAGCAGCCCCCAGGGTGGGAATGCAGATACGCAGTATTTT
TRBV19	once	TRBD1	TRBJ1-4	CASDRGRRSTNEKLFF	TGTGCCAGTGACAGGGGTAGGAGGTCGACTAATGAAAAACTGTTTTTT
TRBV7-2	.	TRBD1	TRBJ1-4	CASSWTGTGFSREKLFF	TGTGCCAGCAGTTGGACCGGGACAGGTTTCTCGAGGGAAAAACTGTTTTTT
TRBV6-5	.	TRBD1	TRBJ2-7	CASSYLSGGILYEQYF	TGTGCCAGCAGTTACCTATCAGGGGGTATCCTCTACGAGCAGTACTTC
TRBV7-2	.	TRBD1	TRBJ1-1	CASSSTGAMNTEAFF	TGTGCCAGCAGCTCGACAGGGGCCATGAACACTGAAGCTTTCTTT
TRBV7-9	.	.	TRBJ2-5	CASSLRRTQETQYF	TGTGCCAGCAGCTTAAGGAGGACCCAAGAGACCCAGTACTTC
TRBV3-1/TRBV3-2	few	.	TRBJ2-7	CASSPSNIDRISYEQYF	TGTGCCAGCAGCCCTTCGAATATAGACAGGATCTCCTACGAGCAGTACTTC
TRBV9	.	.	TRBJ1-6	CASSVGRTAGSPLHF	TGTGCCAGCAGCGTAGGTCGGACAGCTGGTTCACCCCTCCACTTT
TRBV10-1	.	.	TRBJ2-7	CASADGGVQYF	TGCGCCAGCGCCGACGGTGGGGTGCAGTACTTC
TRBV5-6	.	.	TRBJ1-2	CASSLTGNGYTF	TGTGCCAGCAGCCTTACTGGGAATGGCTACACCTTC
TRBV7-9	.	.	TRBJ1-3	CASSPQGSSGAVGNTIYF	TGTGCCAGCAGCCCGCAAGGATCCTCAGGGGCGGTCGGAAACACCATATATTTT
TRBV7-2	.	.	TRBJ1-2	CASSPRQAPGYGYTF	TGTGCCAGCAGCCCTCGTCAGGCGCCCGGCTATGGCTACACCTTC
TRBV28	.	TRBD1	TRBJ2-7	CASREDRMSSYEQYF	TGTGCCAGCAGAGAGGACAGGATGAGTTCCTACGAGCAGTACTTC
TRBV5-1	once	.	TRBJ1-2	CASSSQTGNGYTF	TGCGCCAGCAGCTCTCAGACAGGAAATGGCTACACCTTC
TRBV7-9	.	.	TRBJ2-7	CASSPGGTYSYEQYF	TGTGCCAGCAGCCCAGGGGGGACCTACTCCTACGAGCAGTACTTC
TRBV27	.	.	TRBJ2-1	CASSEAGTKYNEQFF	TGTGCCAGCAGTGAGGCAGGGACGAAATACAATGAGCAGTTCTTC
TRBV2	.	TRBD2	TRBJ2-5	CASSEASGGLGTQYF	TGTGCCAGCAGTGAGGCCAGCGGGGGGTTGGGGACCCAGTACTTC
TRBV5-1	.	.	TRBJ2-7	CASSLFHHEQYF	TGCGCCAGCAGCTTGTTCCACCACGAGCAGTACTTC